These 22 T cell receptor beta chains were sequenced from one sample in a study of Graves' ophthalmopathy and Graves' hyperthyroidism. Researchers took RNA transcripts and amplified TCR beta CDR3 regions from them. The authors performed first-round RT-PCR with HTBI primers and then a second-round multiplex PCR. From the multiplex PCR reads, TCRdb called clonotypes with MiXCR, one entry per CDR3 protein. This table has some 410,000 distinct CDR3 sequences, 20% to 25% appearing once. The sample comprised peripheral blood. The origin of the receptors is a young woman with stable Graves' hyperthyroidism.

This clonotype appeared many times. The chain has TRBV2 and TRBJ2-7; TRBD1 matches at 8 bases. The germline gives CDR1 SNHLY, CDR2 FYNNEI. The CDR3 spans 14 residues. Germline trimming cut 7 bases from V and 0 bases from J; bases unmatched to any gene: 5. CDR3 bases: TGTGCCAGCAATGAGGACAGGGTCTCCTACGAGCAGTACTTC. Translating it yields CASNEDRVSYEQYF.

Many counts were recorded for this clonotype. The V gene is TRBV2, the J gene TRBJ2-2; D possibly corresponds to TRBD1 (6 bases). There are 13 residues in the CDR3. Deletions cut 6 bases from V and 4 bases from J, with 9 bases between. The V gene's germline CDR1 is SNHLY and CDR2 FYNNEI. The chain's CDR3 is CASRDRPTGELFF. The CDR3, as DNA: TGTGCCAGCAGAGACAGGCCCACCGGGGAGCTGTTTTTT.

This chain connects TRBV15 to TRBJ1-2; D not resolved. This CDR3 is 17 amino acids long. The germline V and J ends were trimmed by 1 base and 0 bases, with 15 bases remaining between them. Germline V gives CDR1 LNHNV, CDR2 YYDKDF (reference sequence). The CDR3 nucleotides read TGTGCCACCAGCAGAGCATGGCCGTGGCGGACTAACTATGGCTACACCTTC. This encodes CATSRAWPWRTNYGYTF.

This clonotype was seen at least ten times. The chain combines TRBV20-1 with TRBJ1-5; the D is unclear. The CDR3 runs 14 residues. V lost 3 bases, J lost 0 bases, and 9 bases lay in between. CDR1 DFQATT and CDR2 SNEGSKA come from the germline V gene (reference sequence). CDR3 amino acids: CSASMRNSNQPQHF. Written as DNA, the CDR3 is TGCAGTGCTAGTATGCGGAATAGCAATCAGCCCCAGCATTTT.

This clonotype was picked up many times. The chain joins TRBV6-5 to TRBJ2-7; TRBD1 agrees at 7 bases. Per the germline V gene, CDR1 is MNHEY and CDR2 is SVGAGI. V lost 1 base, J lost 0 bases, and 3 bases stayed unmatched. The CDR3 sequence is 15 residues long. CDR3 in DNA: TGTGCCAGCAGTTACTACAGGGGTCGCTCCTACGAGCAGTACTTC. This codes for CASSYYRGRSYEQYF.

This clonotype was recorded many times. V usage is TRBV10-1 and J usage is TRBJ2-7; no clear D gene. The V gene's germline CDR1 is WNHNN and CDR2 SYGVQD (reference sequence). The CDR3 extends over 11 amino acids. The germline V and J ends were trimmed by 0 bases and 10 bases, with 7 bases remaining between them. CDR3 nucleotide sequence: TGCGCCAGCAGTGAGTCAGAAGAACAGTACTTC. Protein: CASSESEEQYF.

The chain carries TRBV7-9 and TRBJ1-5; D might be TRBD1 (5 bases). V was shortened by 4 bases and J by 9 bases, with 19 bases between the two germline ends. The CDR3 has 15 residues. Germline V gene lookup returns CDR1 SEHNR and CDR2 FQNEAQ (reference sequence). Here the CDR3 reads CASSSDSGRALPQHF. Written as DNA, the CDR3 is TGTGCCAGCAGCTCCGACTCGGGGCGGGCGCTGCCCCAGCATTTT.

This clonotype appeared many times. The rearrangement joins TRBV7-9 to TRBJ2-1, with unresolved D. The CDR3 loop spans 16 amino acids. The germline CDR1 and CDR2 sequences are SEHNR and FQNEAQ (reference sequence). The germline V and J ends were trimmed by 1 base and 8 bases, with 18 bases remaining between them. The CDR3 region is CASSLVATPPMDEQFF. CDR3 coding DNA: TGTGCCAGCAGCTTAGTCGCGACCCCTCCTATGGATGAGCAGTTCTTC.

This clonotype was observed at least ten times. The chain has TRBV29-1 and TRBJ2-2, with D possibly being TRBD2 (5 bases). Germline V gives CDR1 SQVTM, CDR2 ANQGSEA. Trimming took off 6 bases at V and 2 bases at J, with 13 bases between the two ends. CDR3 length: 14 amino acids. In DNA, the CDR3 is TGCAGCGTGTCAGGAGGTCCCAACACCGGGGAGCTGTTTTTT. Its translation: CSVSGGPNTGELFF.

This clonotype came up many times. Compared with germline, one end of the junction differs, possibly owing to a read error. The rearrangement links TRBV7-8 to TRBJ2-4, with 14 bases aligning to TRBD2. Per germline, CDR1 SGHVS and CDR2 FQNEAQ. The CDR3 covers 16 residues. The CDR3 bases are TGTGCCAGCAGCTTATCTGTGGGACTAGCGGGAGCCCCACGGTTCTTC. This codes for CASSLSVGLAGAPRFF.

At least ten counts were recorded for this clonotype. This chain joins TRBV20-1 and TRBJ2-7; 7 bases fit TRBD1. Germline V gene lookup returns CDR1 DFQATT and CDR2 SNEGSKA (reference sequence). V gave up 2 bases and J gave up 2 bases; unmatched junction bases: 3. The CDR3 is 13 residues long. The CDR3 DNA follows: TGCAGTGCTAGAACAGGGGTTACCTACGAGCAGTACTTC. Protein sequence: CSARTGVTYEQYF.

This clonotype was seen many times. The DNA for the CDR3 is TGTGCCACCAGCAGGGCGGGGTTGGGCGCCCCGGGGACCCAGTACTTC. Protein product: CATSRAGLGAPGTQYF. This chain uses TRBV15 with TRBJ2-5, with D possibly matching TRBD2 (6 bases). Germline loops: CDR1 LNHNV, CDR2 YYDKDF (reference sequence). The CDR3 spans 16 residues. V lost 3 bases, J lost 7 bases, and 21 bases lay in between.

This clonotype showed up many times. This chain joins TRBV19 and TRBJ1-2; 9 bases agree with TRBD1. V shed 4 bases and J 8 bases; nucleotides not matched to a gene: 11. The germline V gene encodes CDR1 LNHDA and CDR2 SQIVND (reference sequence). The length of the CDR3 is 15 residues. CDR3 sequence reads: CASSSRLRDRAGYTF. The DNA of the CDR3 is TGTGCCAGTAGTAGCCGCCTCCGGGACAGGGCGGGCTACACCTTC.

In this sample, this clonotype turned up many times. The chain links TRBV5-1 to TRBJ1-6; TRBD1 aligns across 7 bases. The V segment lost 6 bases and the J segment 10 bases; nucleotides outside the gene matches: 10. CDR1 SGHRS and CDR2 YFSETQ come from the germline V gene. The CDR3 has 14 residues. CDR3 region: CASKGRGGGSPLHF. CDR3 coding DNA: TGCGCCAGCAAGGGGCGAGGGGGCGGATCACCCCTCCACTTT.

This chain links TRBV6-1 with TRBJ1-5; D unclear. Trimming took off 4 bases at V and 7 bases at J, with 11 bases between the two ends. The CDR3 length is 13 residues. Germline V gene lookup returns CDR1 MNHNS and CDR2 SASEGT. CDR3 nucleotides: TGTGCCAGCAGTGCAGCGACGGAACAGCCCCAGCATTTT. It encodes CASSAATEQPQHF.

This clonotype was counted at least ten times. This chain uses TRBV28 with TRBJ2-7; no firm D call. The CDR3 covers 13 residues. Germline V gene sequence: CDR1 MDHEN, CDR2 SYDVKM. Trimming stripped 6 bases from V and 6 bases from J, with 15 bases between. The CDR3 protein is CASSSRLSSEQYF. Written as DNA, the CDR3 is TGTGCCAGCAGCTCCCGTCTTAGCAGCGAGCAGTACTTC.

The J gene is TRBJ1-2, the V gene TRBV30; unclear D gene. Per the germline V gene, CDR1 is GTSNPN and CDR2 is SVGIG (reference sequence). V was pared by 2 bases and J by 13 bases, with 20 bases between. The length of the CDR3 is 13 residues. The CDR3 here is CAWSRGNGWGSTF. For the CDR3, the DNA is TGTGCCTGGAGTCGAGGGAACGGTTGGGGTAGCACCTTC. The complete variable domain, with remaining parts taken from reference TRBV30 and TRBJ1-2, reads SQTIHQWPATLVQPVGSPLSLECTVEGTSNPNLYWYRQAAGRGLQLLFYSVGIGQISSEVPQNLSASRPQDRQFILSSKKLLLSDSGFYLCAWSRGNGWGSTFGSGTRLTVV.

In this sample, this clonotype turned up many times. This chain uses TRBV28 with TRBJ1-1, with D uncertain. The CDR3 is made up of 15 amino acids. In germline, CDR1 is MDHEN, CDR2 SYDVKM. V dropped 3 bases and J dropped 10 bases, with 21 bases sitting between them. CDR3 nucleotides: TGTGCCAGCAGTTTGGTTAACGCCGTACGGAGTGGAGCTTTCTTT. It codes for CASSLVNAVRSGAFF. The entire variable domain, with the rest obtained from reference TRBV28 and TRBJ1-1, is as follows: DVKVTQSSRYLVKRTGEKVFLECVQDMDHENMFWYRQDPGLGLRLIYFSYDVKMKEKGDIPEGYSVSREKKERFSLILESASTNQTSMYLCASSLVNAVRSGAFFGQGTRLTVV.

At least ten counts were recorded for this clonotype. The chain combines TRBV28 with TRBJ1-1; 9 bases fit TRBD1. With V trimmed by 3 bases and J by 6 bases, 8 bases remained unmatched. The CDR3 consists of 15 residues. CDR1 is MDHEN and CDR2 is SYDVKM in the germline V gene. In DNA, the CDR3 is TGTGCCAGCAGTTTTGAAGGACAGGGGATCCCTGAAGCTTTCTTT. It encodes CASSFEGQGIPEAFF. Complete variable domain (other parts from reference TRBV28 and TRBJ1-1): DVKVTQSSRYLVKRTGEKVFLECVQDMDHENMFWYRQDPGLGLRLIYFSYDVKMKEKGDIPEGYSVSREKKERFSLILESASTNQTSMYLCASSFEGQGIPEAFFGQGTRLTVV.

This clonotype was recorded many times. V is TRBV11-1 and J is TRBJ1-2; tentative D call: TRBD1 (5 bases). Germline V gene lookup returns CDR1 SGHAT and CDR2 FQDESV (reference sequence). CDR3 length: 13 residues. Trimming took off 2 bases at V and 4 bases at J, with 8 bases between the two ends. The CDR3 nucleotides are TGTGCCAGCAGCTTACGACAGAGCTATGGCTACACCTTC. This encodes CASSLRQSYGYTF.

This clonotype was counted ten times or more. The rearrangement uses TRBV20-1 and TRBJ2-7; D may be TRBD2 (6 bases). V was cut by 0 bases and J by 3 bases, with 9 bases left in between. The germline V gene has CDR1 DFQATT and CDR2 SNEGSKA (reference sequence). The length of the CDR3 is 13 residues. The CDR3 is CSARDAEGYEQYF. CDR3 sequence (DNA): TGCAGTGCTAGAGACGCGGAGGGCTACGAGCAGTACTTC.

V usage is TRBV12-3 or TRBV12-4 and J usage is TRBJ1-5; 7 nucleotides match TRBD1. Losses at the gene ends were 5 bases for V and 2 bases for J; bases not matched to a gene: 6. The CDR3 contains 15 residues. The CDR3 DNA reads TGTGCCAGCAGTCCGGACAGGCTTGGCAATCAGCCCCAGCATTTT. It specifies CASSPDRLGNQPQHF.